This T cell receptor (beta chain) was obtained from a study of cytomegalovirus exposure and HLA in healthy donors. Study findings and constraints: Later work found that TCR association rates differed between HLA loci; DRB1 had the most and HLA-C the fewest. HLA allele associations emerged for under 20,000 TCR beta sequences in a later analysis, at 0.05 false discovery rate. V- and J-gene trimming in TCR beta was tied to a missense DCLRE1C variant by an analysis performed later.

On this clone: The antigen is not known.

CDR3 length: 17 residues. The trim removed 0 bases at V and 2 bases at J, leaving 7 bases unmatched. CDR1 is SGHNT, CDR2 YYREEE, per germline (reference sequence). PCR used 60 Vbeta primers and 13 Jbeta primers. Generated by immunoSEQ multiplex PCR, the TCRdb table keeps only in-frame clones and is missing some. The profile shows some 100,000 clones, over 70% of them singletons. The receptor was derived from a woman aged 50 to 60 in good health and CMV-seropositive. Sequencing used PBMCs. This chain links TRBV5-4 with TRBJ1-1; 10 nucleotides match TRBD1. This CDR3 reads CASSLAGQGTTNTEAFF. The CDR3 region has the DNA TGTGCCAGCAGCTTGGCGGGACAGGGGACCACAAACACTGAAGCTTTCTTT.